In this sample, the clone carrying this T cell receptor beta chain turned up many times. TCRdb analysed the 5' RACE reads with MiXCR anew, one entry per CDR3 protein. Among some 55,000 distinct CDR3 sequences listed, around an eighth were seen once. The V and J ends lost 0 bases and 4 bases respectively, with 8 bases between them. CDR3 size: 14 residues. Germline CDR1 reads MNHEY; CDR2 reads SVGAGI. This specimen belongs to a study of early T cells in non-severe SARS-CoV-2 infection. Sequenced material: whole blood. This chain joins TRBV6-5 and TRBJ2-3; a possible D gene is TRBD2 (5 bases). This clonotype originated in an adult who was a healthcare worker with PCR-confirmed SARS-CoV-2 infection or an uninfected control (not recorded which). CDR3: CASSYSTTADTQYF. The CDR3 nucleotides read TGTGCCAGCAGTTACTCGACTACCGCAGATACGCAGTATTTT.